The 23 T cell receptor beta chains below all came from one sample that was sequenced in a study of blood T cell repertoires in COVID-19. Sequenced by immunoSEQ multiplex PCR; TCRdb stores in-frame clones only, minus some. The table has over 450,000 clones, 85% to 90% seen once. The sequencing sample was made of peripheral blood. These receptor sequences come from a woman between 45 and 65 years old with COVID-19, enrolled during active disease.

The V and J genes are TRBV6-5 and TRBJ1-2, with 11 bases identical to TRBD1. V lost 6 bases, J lost 8 bases, and 11 bases stayed unmatched. Germline lookup yields CDR1 MNHEY and CDR2 SVGAGI. The CDR3 is 15 amino acids. CDR3 nucleotides: TGTGCCAGCAGCCGAGACCCGGACAGGGGGCTAGGCTACACCTTC. As protein: CASSRDPDRGLGYTF.

This clone has just one count. The V and J genes are TRBV23-1 and TRBJ2-7, with TRBD1 matching 8 bases. Being an ORF, TRBV23-1 has a function that is uncertain. The CDR3 extends over 11 amino acids. V gave up 4 bases and J gave up 11 bases; unmatched junction bases: 4. CDR3 sequence (DNA): TGCGCCAGCAGTCGGGACAGGAGGAAGTACTTC. Translation: CASSRDRRKYF.

This sequence joins TRBV5-4 and TRBJ2-1; a possible D gene is TRBD2 (6 bases). Germline assignment: CDR1 SGHNT and CDR2 YYREEE (reference sequence). The CDR3 has 13 residues. The V end lost 3 bases, the J end lost 10 bases, and 14 bases lay between the germline ends. CDR3 coding DNA: TGTGCCAGCAGCTCGCCGGGGAGCGGGGAGCAGTTCTTC. Protein sequence: CASSSPGSGEQFF.

The chain links TRBV19 to TRBJ2-2; 7 bases line up with TRBD2. J lost 6 bases, V lost 3 bases, and 1 base had no gene match. CDR3 size: 13 residues. The V gene's germline CDR1 is LNHDA and CDR2 SQIVND (reference sequence). CDR3 bases: TGTGCCAGTAGTATCGCGGGGGCCGGGGAGCTGTTTTTT. This sequence encodes CASSIAGAGELFF.

This rearrangement joins TRBV10-3 to TRBJ1-2, with D possibly being TRBD1 (5 bases). Trimming removed 0 bases at V and 3 bases at J, with 11 bases between. The length of the CDR3 is 15 residues. Germline assignment: CDR1 ENHRY and CDR2 SYGVKD. This CDR3 reads CAISESAQVYYGYTF. DNA for the CDR3: TGTGCCATCAGTGAGTCGGCACAGGTCTACTATGGCTACACCTTC.

The V call is TRBV5-4, the J call TRBJ1-2; 8 nucleotides align to TRBD1. CDR1 is SGHNT and CDR2 is YYREEE in the germline V gene (reference sequence). This CDR3 is built from 15 residues. V shed 4 bases, J shed 2 bases, and the junction held 7 bases outside the gene matches. The CDR3 is CASSPRGTGNYGYTF. The CDR3 nucleotides are TGTGCCAGCAGCCCGCGCGGGACAGGCAACTATGGCTACACCTTC.

The chain is built from TRBV20-1 and TRBJ2-1; tentatively, D is TRBD1 (5 bases). The CDR3 contains 12 residues. Between the trimmed V and J ends, which lost 3 bases and 5 bases, there was a span of 8 bases. CDR1 is DFQATT, CDR2 SNEGSKA, per germline (reference sequence). The CDR3: CSASRTNNEQFF. CDR3 bases: TGCAGTGCTAGTCGGACAAACAATGAGCAGTTCTTC.

V is TRBV5-1 and J is TRBJ1-1; D is perhaps TRBD1 (5 bases). V dropped 0 bases and J dropped 4 bases, with 7 bases sitting between them. Germline assignment: CDR1 SGHRS and CDR2 YFSETQ. CDR3 length: 13 amino acids. CDR3 sequence reads: CASSLGQTTEAFF. CDR3 bases: TGCGCCAGCAGCTTGGGACAGACCACTGAAGCTTTCTTT.

The chain employs TRBV11-2 and TRBJ2-3, with a possible D match to TRBD1 (5 bases). Trimming took off 6 bases at V and 4 bases at J, with 20 bases between the two ends. Per germline, CDR1 SGHAT and CDR2 FQNNGV. The CDR3 is 16 amino acids. DNA of the CDR3: TGTGCCAGCAGACCACTTAGGGGAACCTCCCCAGATACGCAGTATTTT. It specifies CASRPLRGTSPDTQYF.

The chain couples TRBV11-2 to TRBJ1-3, with 8 bases fitting TRBD1. Germline V lookup: CDR1 SGHAT, CDR2 FQNNGV. CDR3 size: 18 residues. The V gene end was trimmed by 0 bases and the J gene end by 0 bases; junction bases not matched to a gene: 7. CDR3 coding DNA: TGTGCCAGCAGCTTAGAGAGGGACAGGTCCTTCTCTGGAAACACCATATATTTT. It translates to CASSLERDRSFSGNTIYF.

J is TRBJ1-1 and V is TRBV7-9, with a possible D match to TRBD1 (5 bases). Trimming stripped 8 bases from V and 1 base from J, with 14 bases between. The germline V gene has CDR1 SEHNR and CDR2 FQNEAQ (reference sequence). The CDR3 consists of 14 residues. This CDR3 reads CASGRGNQNTEAFF. The CDR3 DNA follows: TGTGCCAGCGGTCGGGGGAATCAGAACACTGAAGCTTTCTTT.

V gene TRBV6-5 combines with J gene TRBJ1-2; perhaps TRBD1 as D (6 bases). This CDR3 has 13 amino acids. The V gene lost 5 bases and the J gene lost 3 bases, with 10 bases spanning the gap. CDR1 MNHEY and CDR2 SVGAGI come from the germline V gene. In nucleotides, the CDR3 is TGTGCCAGCAGTCGACAGGTCGACTATGGCTACACCTTC. Residues: CASSRQVDYGYTF.

The rearrangement uses TRBV18 and TRBJ2-2; TRBD2 matches 7 bases. Germline loops: CDR1 KGHSH, CDR2 LQKENI. The CDR3 sequence is 17 residues long. J lost 0 bases, V lost 3 bases, and 7 bases had no gene match. The DNA for the CDR3 is TGTGCCAGCTCACCGTCTGGGCGGGGGACGAACACCGGGGAGCTGTTTTTT. This encodes CASSPSGRGTNTGELFF.

The chain uses TRBV27 and TRBJ1-2, with 9 bases fitting TRBD1. The CDR3 runs 15 residues. V dropped 8 bases and J dropped 0; count of bases not matched to a gene: 7. Germline loops: CDR1 MNHEY, CDR2 SMNVEV (reference sequence). The CDR3 protein is CASRLQGAANYGYTF. CDR3 sequence (DNA): TGTGCCAGCCGATTACAGGGGGCAGCTAACTATGGCTACACCTTC.

The chain has TRBV24-1 and TRBJ1-1; 9 bases line up with TRBD1. Germline trimming cut 4 bases from V and 6 bases from J; bases unmatched to any gene: 5. Germline lookup yields CDR1 KGHDR and CDR2 SFDVKD. The CDR3 totals 14 residues. Written as DNA, the CDR3 is TGTGCCACCAGTGACGGACAGGGGTCGGCTGAAGCTTTCTTT. Its translation: CATSDGQGSAEAFF.

This clone was observed a few times. V gene TRBV4-1 combines with J gene TRBJ2-4; 7 nucleotides match TRBD2. Germline-derived CDR1 and CDR2 are MGHRA and YSYEKL. The ends lost 1 base at V and 9 bases at J; junction bases unmatched: 12. The CDR3 sequence is 16 residues long. The DNA for the CDR3 is TGCGCCAGCAGCCAAGGGCTCTGGGAGGGCGCAAGCATTCAGTACTTC. This codes for CASSQGLWEGASIQYF.

The chain uses TRBV9 and TRBJ1-3, with 7 bases fitting TRBD1. V lost 0 bases and J lost 1; bases outside the gene matches: 4. Per germline, CDR1 SGDLS and CDR2 YYNGEE. The CDR3 loop spans 16 amino acids. The CDR3 here is CASSVGGTASGNTIYF. CDR3 DNA: TGTGCCAGCAGCGTAGGGGGGACAGCGTCTGGAAACACCATATATTTT.

The chain is built from TRBV7-2 and TRBJ2-1; 13 nucleotides line up with TRBD2. Germline loops: CDR1 SGHTA, CDR2 FQGNSA. With 2 bases clipped from V and 7 bases from J, the junction kept 8 bases outside the gene matches. This CDR3 contains 17 residues. CDR3 region: CASSLLGTSGVGNEQFF. CDR3 bases: TGTGCCAGCAGCTTATTGGGGACTAGCGGGGTTGGTAATGAGCAGTTCTTC.

The chain uses TRBV29-1 and TRBJ1-4; 9 bases are shared with TRBD1. The length of the CDR3 is 15 residues. V shed 4 bases and J 4 bases; nucleotides not matched to a gene: 7. Germline CDR1 SQVTM, CDR2 ANQGSEA. CDR3 residues: CSVVGTGKDNEKLFF. In DNA, the CDR3 is TGCAGCGTTGTAGGGACAGGGAAGGATAATGAAAAACTGTTTTTT.

CDR3 protein: CASSSIAGEGTQYF. CDR3 DNA sequence: TGTGCCAGCAGCTCTATAGCGGGGGAGGGGACCCAGTACTTC. The gene calls are TRBV11-2 and TRBJ2-5, with 9 positions matching TRBD2. Germline V gene lookup returns CDR1 SGHAT and CDR2 FQNNGV. The CDR3 covers 14 residues. The ends lost 4 bases at V and 7 bases at J; junction bases unmatched: 7.

This clone came up a few times. V is TRBV3-1 (or the pseudogene TRBV3-2) and J is TRBJ2-1; 10 bases are shared with TRBD2. The trim removed 4 bases at V and 8 bases at J, leaving 5 bases unmatched. The CDR3 sequence is 14 residues long. The germline CDR1 and CDR2 sequences are LGHDT and YNNKEL (reference sequence). The CDR3 bases are TGTGCCAGCAGCCCCACTAGCGGGGTCGATGAGCAGTTCTTC. This encodes CASSPTSGVDEQFF.

The rearrangement links TRBV5-1 to TRBJ2-3; D possibly corresponds to TRBD2 (6 bases). The V gene's germline CDR1 is SGHRS and CDR2 YFSETQ. V lost 0 bases and J 4 bases, leaving 15 bases between the germline ends. The CDR3 spans 16 residues. CDR3 in amino acids: CASSLGSWGVADTQYF. CDR3 DNA: TGCGCCAGCAGCTTGGGATCGTGGGGGGTCGCAGATACGCAGTATTTT.

This clone occurred once. V usage is TRBV10-1 and J usage is TRBJ1-1; perhaps TRBD1 as D (5 bases). The CDR3 has 15 amino acids. V lost 2 bases and J lost 1, with 11 bases in between. Per germline, CDR1 WNHNN and CDR2 SYGVQD (reference sequence). The CDR3 loop reads CASSEISQGNTEAFF. For the CDR3, the DNA is TGCGCCAGCAGTGAGATTAGTCAGGGGAACACTGAAGCTTTCTTT.